These 13 T cell receptor beta chains came from one sample sequenced in a study of cytomegalovirus exposure and HLA in healthy donors. Using immunoSEQ multiplex PCR, the repertoire was profiled, and TCRdb retains in-frame clones only, with some absent. This table holds roughly 200,000 clones, 80% to 85% found once. Material: PBMCs. The receptors here all came from a woman aged 25 to 39 in good health and CMV-seronegative.

The V call is TRBV6-1, the J call TRBJ1-5; D not resolved. V lost 8 bases and J lost 9, with 20 bases in between. The CDR3 is 14 residues long. Germline V CDR1 and CDR2: MNHNS, SASEGT. The DNA for the CDR3 is TGTGCCAGCTCAGAGGTGGCAGATGGAGGGCCCCAGCATTTT. Translation: CASSEVADGGPQHF.

The rearrangement joins TRBV27 to TRBJ1-2; a possible D gene is TRBD1 (6 bases). Trimming removed 3 bases at V and 4 bases at J, with 12 bases between. Per the germline V gene, CDR1 is MNHEY and CDR2 is SMNVEV (reference sequence). The CDR3 extends over 14 amino acids. The CDR3 region has the DNA TGTGCCAGCAGTTTCTCGGGACAACCCTATGGCTACACCTTC. This gives the protein CASSFSGQPYGYTF.

This clone showed up just a few times. The chain joins TRBV6-5 to TRBJ1-1, with D possibly matching TRBD1 (6 bases). The germline V and J ends were trimmed by 7 bases and 1 base, with 10 bases remaining between them. CDR1 is MNHEY, CDR2 SVGAGI, per germline. The CDR3 has 13 amino acids. For the CDR3, the DNA is TGTGCCAGCAAGTGGACAGAGAACACTGAAGCTTTCTTT. This gives the protein CASKWTENTEAFF.

The chain carries TRBV9 and TRBJ2-3; 7 nucleotides line up with TRBD2. The CDR3 covers 15 residues. Losses at the gene ends were 3 bases for V and 2 bases for J; bases not matched to a gene: 6. In germline, CDR1 is SGDLS, CDR2 YYNGEE. The chain's CDR3 is CASSGGGRYTDTQYF. In DNA form, the CDR3 reads TGTGCCAGCAGCGGCGGGGGAAGATACACAGATACGCAGTATTTT.

The chain is built from TRBV7-8 and TRBJ2-7; no clear D. This CDR3 contains 16 residues. The V end lost 1 base, the J end lost 1 base, and 14 bases lay between the germline ends. Germline V lookup: CDR1 SGHVS, CDR2 FQNEAQ. CDR3 protein: CASSLGRPGLSYEQYF. For the CDR3, the DNA is TGTGCCAGCAGCTTAGGACGGCCAGGCCTTTCCTACGAGCAGTACTTC.

The chain combines TRBV10-1 with TRBJ2-2; TRBD1 might be the D (6 bases). CDR3 length: 14 amino acids. V was shortened by 6 bases and J by 4 bases, with 12 bases between the two germline ends. In germline, CDR1 is WNHNN, CDR2 SYGVQD (reference sequence). The CDR3 loop reads CASRETGITGELFF. The DNA of the CDR3 is TGCGCCAGCAGGGAGACAGGAATCACCGGGGAGCTGTTTTTT.

V usage is TRBV18 and J usage is TRBJ2-2; D is unclear. Per germline, CDR1 KGHSH and CDR2 LQKENI. V lost 2 bases, J lost 2 bases, and 9 bases lay in between. The CDR3 runs to 15 residues. The CDR3 sequence: CASSPITRNTGELFF. CDR3 DNA: TGTGCCAGCTCACCAATTACGCGCAACACCGGGGAGCTGTTTTTT.

V gene TRBV7-2 combines with J gene TRBJ2-5, with 9 nucleotides matching TRBD1. The V segment lost 5 bases and the J segment 4 bases; nucleotides outside the gene matches: 11. The CDR3 runs to 16 residues. CDR1 is SGHTA and CDR2 is FQGNSA in the germline V gene. The CDR3 bases are TGTGCCAGCAGCCTAGGGACAGGGCTGGGGATAGAGACCCAGTACTTC. Amino acid sequence: CASSLGTGLGIETQYF.

V and J are TRBV9 and TRBJ2-3; the match to TRBD1 covers 7 bases. Germline values: CDR1 SGDLS, CDR2 YYNGEE. The CDR3 is made up of 14 amino acids. V lost 4 bases to trimming and J lost 7 bases; unmatched junction nucleotides: 9. Here the CDR3 reads CASSITGTAYTQYF. For the CDR3, the DNA is TGTGCCAGCAGCATTACCGGGACAGCTTATACGCAGTATTTT.

The genes are TRBV4-1 and TRBJ1-5; D is unresolved. There are 14 residues in the CDR3. Trimming took 0 bases from V and 3 from J, leaving 6 bases between them. The germline V gene encodes CDR1 MGHRA and CDR2 YSYEKL. The CDR3: CASSQDINNQPQHF. In nucleotides, the CDR3 is TGCGCCAGCAGCCAAGATATTAACAATCAGCCCCAGCATTTT.

CDR3 residues: CASSIDRGNNEQYF. CDR3 bases: TGCGCCAGCAGCATAGACAGGGGAAATAACGAGCAGTACTTC. The chain has TRBV5-1 and TRBJ2-7; 8 nucleotides agree with TRBD1. The CDR3 has 14 amino acids. CDR1 is SGHRS, CDR2 YFSETQ, per germline. V lost 4 bases to trimming and J lost 5 bases; unmatched junction nucleotides: 8.

The chain recombines TRBV7-3 with TRBJ2-1; a possible D gene is TRBD2 (6 bases). The V end was cut by 2 bases, the J end by 8 bases, with 16 bases between. Germline V CDR1 and CDR2: SGHTA, FQGTGA. The CDR3 spans 15 residues. DNA for the CDR3: TGTGCCAGCAGCTTATTGTCGGGGGACTTCTATGAGCAGTTCTTC. As protein: CASSLLSGDFYEQFF. Full variable domain (outside the CDR3, taken from reference TRBV7-3 and TRBJ2-1): GAGVSQTPSNKVTEKGKYVELRCDPISGHTALYWYRQSLGQGPEFLIYFQGTGAADDSGLPNDRFFAVRPEGSVSTLKIQRTERGDSAVYLCASSLLSGDFYEQFFGPGTRLTVL.

The chain carries TRBV1 and TRBJ1-1; the table's D call, TRBD1, was not checked against the DNA. TRBV1 is noted as a pseudogene. The CDR3 has 16 amino acids. The CDR3 here is CTRGPPIRGEDTEAFF. In DNA, the CDR3 is TGCACCAGAGGCCCCCCTATTAGGGGCGAAGACACTGAAGCTTTCTTT.